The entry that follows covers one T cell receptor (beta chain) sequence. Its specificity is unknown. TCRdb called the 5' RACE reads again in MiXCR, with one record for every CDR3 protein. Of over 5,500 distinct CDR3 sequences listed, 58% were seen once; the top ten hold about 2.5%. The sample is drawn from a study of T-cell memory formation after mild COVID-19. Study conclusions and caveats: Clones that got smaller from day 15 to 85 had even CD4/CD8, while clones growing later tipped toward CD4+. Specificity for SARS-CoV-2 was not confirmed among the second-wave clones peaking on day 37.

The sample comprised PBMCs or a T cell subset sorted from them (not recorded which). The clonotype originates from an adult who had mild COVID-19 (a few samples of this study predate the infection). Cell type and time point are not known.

CDR3 sequence (DNA): TGTGCCAGCAGCTTGACCTCTAGCGGTCGACTTTACAATGAGCAGTTCTTC. Amino acid sequence: CASSLTSSGRLYNEQFF. The gene calls are TRBV11-2 and TRBJ2-1; 7 nucleotides match TRBD2. Germline values: CDR1 SGHAT, CDR2 FQNNGV. CDR3 length equals 17 residues. V gave up 3 bases and J gave up 4 bases; unmatched junction bases: 12.